This T cell receptor beta chain emerged from a study of blood T cell repertoires in COVID-19. The overall study: Sources were T cells, B-cell-depleted T cells, or PBMCs; the material itself was cDNA or gDNA.

Enrolment of Seattle patients took place during active infection, and they were followed longitudinally. V was cut by 2 bases and J by 5 bases, with 15 bases left in between. Germline CDR1 reads MDHEN; CDR2 reads SYDVKM. The CDR3 covers 15 residues. This clone has a single count. Original processing methods: Reference gene primer amplification gave nucleated cell count estimates. Only in-frame clones appear in the TCRdb table, and some are missing; sequencing was by immunoSEQ multiplex PCR. V, J and clone size reflect that table, while D and trimming were determined from the DNA. The sample consists of about 480,000 clones, roughly nine tenths of them appearing once.

Source material: peripheral blood. The chain links TRBV28 to TRBJ1-2; maybe TRBD1 (5 bases). The source of this sequence is a woman aged 50 to 60 with COVID-19, enrolled during active disease. The CDR3 loop reads CASSLAGPRGYGYTF. The CDR3, as DNA: TGTGCCAGCAGTTTAGCGGGCCCCCGGGGGTATGGCTACACCTTC.